The 16 T cell receptor beta chains below all came from one sample that was sequenced in a study of T cell changes during pregnancy in multiple sclerosis. Sequencing was performed with immunoSEQ multiplex PCR; in TCRdb, only in-frame clones are kept and a portion is missing. Of about 32,000 clones listed, about nine tenths are singletons. The specimen was CD8+ T cells from peripheral blood mononuclear cells, collected in the second trimester of pregnancy. The receptors stem from a female donor in good health, enrolled as a control in a pregnancy study.

J is TRBJ2-7 and V is TRBV27; TRBD1 matches 8 bases. The junction had 9 bases not matched to a gene; V was cut back by 5 bases and J by 6 bases. The germline V gene encodes CDR1 MNHEY and CDR2 SMNVEV (reference sequence). The CDR3 runs 14 residues. The CDR3 here is CASSIDRGLSEQYF. CDR3 sequence (DNA): TGTGCCAGCAGTATTGACAGGGGTCTGAGCGAGCAGTACTTC.

The rearrangement joins TRBV27 to TRBJ2-5; D is possibly TRBD1 (6 bases). This CDR3 comprises 13 residues. V was cut by 5 bases and J by 3 bases, with 10 bases left in between. The germline gives CDR1 MNHEY, CDR2 SMNVEV (reference sequence). DNA for the CDR3: TGTGCCAGCAGTCTAAACAGGGAAGAGACCCAGTACTTC. Translated, it gives CASSLNREETQYF.

J is TRBJ1-3 and V is TRBV7-8; 8 bases agree with TRBD1. The CDR3 loop spans 17 amino acids. The V gene end was trimmed by 6 bases and the J gene end by 0 bases; junction bases not matched to a gene: 10. Germline V gives CDR1 SGHVS, CDR2 FQNEAQ. DNA for the CDR3: TGTGCCAGCAGGCTAACAGGGGGTGAAAGCTCTGGAAACACCATATATTTT. Translation: CASRLTGGESSGNTIYF.

Only one count was recorded for this clone. The chain is built from TRBV29-1 and TRBJ2-7; perhaps TRBD1 as D (6 bases). Trimming removed 1 base at V and 3 bases at J, with 13 bases between. The germline V gene has CDR1 SQVTM and CDR2 ANQGSEA. The CDR3 extends over 14 amino acids. CDR3 nucleotides: TGCAGCGTTGAAGGTCAGGGGCAGAACTACGAGCAGTACTTC. Translation gives CSVEGQGQNYEQYF.

This clone has just one count. The chain carries TRBV11-2 and TRBJ1-1; 8 positions agree with TRBD1. This CDR3 contains 14 residues. V lost 5 bases and J lost 2; bases outside the gene matches: 4. Germline assignment: CDR1 SGHAT and CDR2 FQNNGV. CDR3 coding DNA: TGTGCCAGCAGCCACGGACAGGGTAACACTGAAGCTTTCTTT. Its translation: CASSHGQGNTEAFF.

The CDR3 region is CASSGDRDYEQYF. CDR3 DNA: TGTGCCAGCAGTGGGGACAGGGACTACGAGCAGTACTTC. The chain combines TRBV6-5 with TRBJ2-7; TRBD1 agrees at 9 bases. Germline-derived CDR1 and CDR2 are MNHEY and SVGAGI. The CDR3 contains 13 residues. With V trimmed by 5 bases and J by 3 bases, 2 bases remained unmatched.

The chain couples TRBV7-2 to TRBJ1-2; unclear D gene. Germline values: CDR1 SGHTA, CDR2 FQGNSA. V lost 1 base, J lost 0 bases, and 6 bases lay in between. This CDR3 is built from 14 residues. CDR3 sequence (DNA): TGTGCCAGCAGCTTAGTCAGGACTAACTATGGCTACACCTTC. Its protein is CASSLVRTNYGYTF.

The genes are TRBV4-3 and TRBJ1-1; a possible D gene is TRBD1 (6 bases). The CDR3 is made up of 16 amino acids. Trimming stripped 0 bases from V and 1 base from J, with 12 bases between. Germline V gene data show CDR1 as LGHNA and CDR2 as YSLEER. CDR3 coding DNA: TGCGCCAGCAGCCAAGACAGGGGCATGTGGAACACTGAAGCTTTCTTT. Translating gives CASSQDRGMWNTEAFF.

This chain links TRBV30 with TRBJ2-2; D not resolved. This CDR3 is 11 amino acids long. Per germline, CDR1 GTSNPN and CDR2 SVGIG (reference sequence). V dropped 5 bases and J dropped 5 bases, with 6 bases sitting between them. The CDR3 is CAWGSTGELFF. For the CDR3, the DNA is TGTGCCTGGGGCAGTACCGGGGAGCTGTTTTTT.

The chain is built from TRBV5-1 and TRBJ1-5; D is undetermined. Per germline, CDR1 SGHRS and CDR2 YFSETQ. The CDR3 runs 20 residues. Trimming cost V 0 bases and J 2 bases, with 24 bases left between them. The CDR3: CASSLATMAGAGVRNQPQHF. CDR3 sequence (DNA): TGCGCCAGCAGCTTGGCAACCATGGCAGGTGCGGGAGTACGCAATCAGCCCCAGCATTTT.

V and J are TRBV4-3 and TRBJ1-1; possible D gene TRBD1, 5 bases. The CDR3 length is 16 residues. V shed 3 bases and J shed 3 bases, with 17 bases lying between them. The germline CDR1 and CDR2 sequences are LGHNA and YSLEER. CDR3 sequence (DNA): TGCGCCAGCAGCCAGGGGCTCGCGGCTGTCGACACTGAAGCTTTCTTT. Its protein is CASSQGLAAVDTEAFF.

This chain links TRBV10-1 with TRBJ2-1; 9 bases line up with TRBD1. The V and J ends lost 9 bases and 7 bases, in that order; junction bases with no gene match: 7. The CDR3 covers 13 residues. The germline gives CDR1 WNHNN, CDR2 SYGVQD (reference sequence). The CDR3 is CARPHRGRNEQFF. DNA for the CDR3: TGCGCCAGGCCCCACAGGGGGCGTAATGAGCAGTTCTTC.

V is TRBV9 and J is TRBJ2-7; TRBD2 is a possible D gene (5 bases). Per the germline V gene, CDR1 is SGDLS and CDR2 is YYNGEE. This CDR3 has 11 residues. Trimming removed 0 bases at V and 7 bases at J, with 5 bases between. CDR3 amino acids: CASSVGGEQYF. The CDR3, as DNA: TGTGCCAGCAGCGTAGGAGGGGAGCAGTACTTC. The variable domain in full, completed from reference TRBV9 and TRBJ2-7, reads DSGVTQTPKHLITATGQRVTLRCSPRSGDLSVYWYQQSLDQGLQFLIQYYNGEERAKGNILERFSAQQFPDLHSELNLSSLELGDSALYFCASSVGGEQYFGPGTRLTVT.

This sequence joins TRBV30 and TRBJ1-2; D might be TRBD1 (6 bases). CDR1 is GTSNPN and CDR2 is SVGIG in the germline V gene (reference sequence). V was clipped by 2 bases and J by 8 bases, with 12 bases between them. This CDR3 is built from 12 residues. The CDR3: CAWSLGGSGYTF. CDR3 DNA: TGTGCCTGGAGTCTAGGGGGTTCGGGCTACACCTTC.

The chain recombines TRBV4-2 with TRBJ2-6; perhaps TRBD1 as D (6 bases). Germline V gene sequence: CDR1 LGHNA, CDR2 YNFKEQ. Trimming removed 2 bases at V and 0 bases at J, with 14 bases between. CDR3 length equals 18 residues. CDR3 coding DNA: TGTGCCAGCAGCCAACTTGGACAGTCCAGCTCTGGGGCCAACGTCCTGACTTTC. It yields the protein CASSQLGQSSSGANVLTF.

This sequence joins TRBV4-3 and TRBJ1-6; D unclear. Germline V lookup: CDR1 LGHNA, CDR2 YSLEER. Trimming took off 3 bases at V and 1 base at J, with 10 bases between the two ends. This CDR3 has 16 residues. The CDR3 sequence: CASSQGRMSYNSPLHF. The CDR3 DNA reads TGCGCCAGCAGCCAGGGGAGGATGTCCTATAATTCACCCCTCCACTTT.